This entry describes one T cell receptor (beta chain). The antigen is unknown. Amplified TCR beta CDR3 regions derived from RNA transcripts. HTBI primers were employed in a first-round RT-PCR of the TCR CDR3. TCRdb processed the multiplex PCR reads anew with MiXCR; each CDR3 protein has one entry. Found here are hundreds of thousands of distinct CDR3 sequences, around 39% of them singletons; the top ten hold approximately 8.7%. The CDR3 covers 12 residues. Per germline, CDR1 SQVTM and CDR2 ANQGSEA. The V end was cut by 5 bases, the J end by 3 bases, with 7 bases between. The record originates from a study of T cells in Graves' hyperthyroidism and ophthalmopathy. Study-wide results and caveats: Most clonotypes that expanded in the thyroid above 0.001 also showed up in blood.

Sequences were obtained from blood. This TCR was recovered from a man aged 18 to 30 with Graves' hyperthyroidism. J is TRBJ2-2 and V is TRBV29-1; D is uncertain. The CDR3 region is CSVYGYTGELFF. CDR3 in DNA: TGCAGCGTTTACGGGTACACCGGGGAGCTGTTTTTT.